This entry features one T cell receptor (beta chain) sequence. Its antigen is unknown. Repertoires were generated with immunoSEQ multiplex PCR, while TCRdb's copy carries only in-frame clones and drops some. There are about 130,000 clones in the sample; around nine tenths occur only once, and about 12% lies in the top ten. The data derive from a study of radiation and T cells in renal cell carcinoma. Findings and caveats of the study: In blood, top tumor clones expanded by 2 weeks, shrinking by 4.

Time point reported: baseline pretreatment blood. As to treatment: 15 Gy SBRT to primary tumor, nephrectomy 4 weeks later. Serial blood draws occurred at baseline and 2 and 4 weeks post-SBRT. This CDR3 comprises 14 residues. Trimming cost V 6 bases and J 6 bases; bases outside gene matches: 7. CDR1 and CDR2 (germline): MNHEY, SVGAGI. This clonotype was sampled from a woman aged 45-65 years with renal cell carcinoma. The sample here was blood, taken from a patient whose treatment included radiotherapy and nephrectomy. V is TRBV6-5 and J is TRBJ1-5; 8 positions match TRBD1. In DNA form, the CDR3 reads TGTGCCAGCAGGCGGACAGGGTCCGGTCAGCCCCAGCATTTT. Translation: CASRRTGSGQPQHF.